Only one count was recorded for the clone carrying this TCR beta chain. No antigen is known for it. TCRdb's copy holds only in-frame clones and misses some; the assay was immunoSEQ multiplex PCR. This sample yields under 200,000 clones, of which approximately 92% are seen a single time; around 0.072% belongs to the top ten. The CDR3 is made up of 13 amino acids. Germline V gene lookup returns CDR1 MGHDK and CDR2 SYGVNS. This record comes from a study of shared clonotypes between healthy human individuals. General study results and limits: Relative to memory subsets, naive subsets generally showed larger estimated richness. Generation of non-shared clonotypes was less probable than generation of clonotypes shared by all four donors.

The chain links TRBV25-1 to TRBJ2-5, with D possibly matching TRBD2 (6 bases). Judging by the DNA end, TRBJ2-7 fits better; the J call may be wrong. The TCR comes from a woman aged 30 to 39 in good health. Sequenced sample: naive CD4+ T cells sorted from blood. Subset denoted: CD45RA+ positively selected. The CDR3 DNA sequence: TGTGCCAGCAGTAGGACGGGGGCCTACGAGCAGTACTTC. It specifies CASSRTGAYEQYF.